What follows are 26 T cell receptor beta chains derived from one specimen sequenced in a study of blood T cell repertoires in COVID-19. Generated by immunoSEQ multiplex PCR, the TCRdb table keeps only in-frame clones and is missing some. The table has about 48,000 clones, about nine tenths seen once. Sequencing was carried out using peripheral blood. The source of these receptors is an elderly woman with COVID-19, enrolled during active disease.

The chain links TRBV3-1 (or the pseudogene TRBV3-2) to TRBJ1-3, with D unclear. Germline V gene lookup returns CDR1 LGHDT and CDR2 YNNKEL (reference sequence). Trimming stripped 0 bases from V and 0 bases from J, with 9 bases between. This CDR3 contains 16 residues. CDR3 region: CASSQDRVFSGNTIYF. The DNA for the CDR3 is TGTGCCAGCAGCCAAGATCGCGTGTTCTCTGGAAACACCATATATTTT.

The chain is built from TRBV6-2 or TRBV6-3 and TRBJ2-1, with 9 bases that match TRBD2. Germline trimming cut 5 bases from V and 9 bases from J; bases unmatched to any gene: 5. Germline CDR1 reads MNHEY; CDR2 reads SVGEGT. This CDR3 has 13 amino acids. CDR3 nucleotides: TGTGCCAGCAGTCTACCAGCGGGAGGTGAGCAGTTCTTC. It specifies CASSLPAGGEQFF.

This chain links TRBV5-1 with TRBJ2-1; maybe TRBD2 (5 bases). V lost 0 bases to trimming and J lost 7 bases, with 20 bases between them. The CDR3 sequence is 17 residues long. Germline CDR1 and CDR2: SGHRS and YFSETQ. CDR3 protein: CASSLEVGSGSWNEQFF. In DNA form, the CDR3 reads TGCGCCAGCAGCTTGGAGGTAGGTTCGGGAAGCTGGAATGAGCAGTTCTTC.

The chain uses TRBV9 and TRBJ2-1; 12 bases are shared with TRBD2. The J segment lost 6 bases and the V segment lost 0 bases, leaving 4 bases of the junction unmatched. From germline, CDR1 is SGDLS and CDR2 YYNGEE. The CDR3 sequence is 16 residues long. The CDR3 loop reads CASSVARLAGANEQFF. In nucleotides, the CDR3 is TGTGCCAGCAGCGTAGCTAGACTAGCGGGAGCCAATGAGCAGTTCTTC.

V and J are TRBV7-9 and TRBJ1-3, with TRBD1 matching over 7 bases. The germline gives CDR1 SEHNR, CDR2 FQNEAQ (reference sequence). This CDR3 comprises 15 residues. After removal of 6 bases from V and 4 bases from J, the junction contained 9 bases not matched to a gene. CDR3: CASSIDREGGNTIYF. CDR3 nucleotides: TGTGCCAGCAGTATTGACAGGGAAGGAGGAAACACCATATATTTT.

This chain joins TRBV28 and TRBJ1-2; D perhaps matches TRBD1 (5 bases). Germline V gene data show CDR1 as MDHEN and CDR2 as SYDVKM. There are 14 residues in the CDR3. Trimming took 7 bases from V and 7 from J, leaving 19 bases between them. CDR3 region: CASIQGGVGSGYTF. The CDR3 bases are TGTGCCAGCATTCAGGGAGGCGTCGGTTCTGGCTACACCTTC.

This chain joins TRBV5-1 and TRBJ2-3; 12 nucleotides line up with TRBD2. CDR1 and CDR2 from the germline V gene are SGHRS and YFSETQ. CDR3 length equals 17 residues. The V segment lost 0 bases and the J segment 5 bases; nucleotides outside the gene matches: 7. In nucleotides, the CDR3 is TGCGCCAGCAGCTTGGCCCCTAGCGGGAGGGCCAGAGATACGCAGTATTTT. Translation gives CASSLAPSGRARDTQYF.

CDR3 residues: CASGLGQAKAYGYTF. The DNA for the CDR3 is TGTGCCAGCGGGCTGGGCCAGGCAAAGGCCTATGGCTACACCTTC. The rearrangement uses TRBV28 and TRBJ1-2; no clear D. There are 15 residues in the CDR3. The V end lost 8 bases, the J end lost 4 bases, and 20 bases lay between the germline ends. CDR1 is MDHEN and CDR2 is SYDVKM in the germline V gene.

The CDR3 bases are TGTGCCATCAGCAGACTAGCGGGGGGGCGTGACGAGCAGTACTTC. Its translation: CAISRLAGGRDEQYF. V gene TRBV10-3 combines with J gene TRBJ2-7; 14 bases are shared with TRBD2. V lost 6 bases, J lost 5 bases, and 6 bases stayed unmatched. Germline-derived CDR1 and CDR2 are ENHRY and SYGVKD. The CDR3 runs to 15 residues.

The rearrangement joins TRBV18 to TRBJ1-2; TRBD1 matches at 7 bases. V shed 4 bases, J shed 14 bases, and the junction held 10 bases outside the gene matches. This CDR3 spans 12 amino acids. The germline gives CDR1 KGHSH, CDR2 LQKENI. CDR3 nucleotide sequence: TGTGCCAGCTCACTCGACAGGGCCTCTTGGACCTTC. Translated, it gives CASSLDRASWTF.

The DNA for the CDR3 is TGTGCCAGCAGACCGACAGAGAAGAACACTGAAGCTTTCTTT. Translation: CASRPTEKNTEAFF. The V gene is TRBV7-9, the J gene TRBJ1-1; D possibly corresponds to TRBD1 (5 bases). This CDR3 is 14 amino acids long. Germline values: CDR1 SEHNR, CDR2 FQNEAQ (reference sequence). The V end lost 6 bases, the J end lost 1 base, and 12 bases lay between the germline ends.

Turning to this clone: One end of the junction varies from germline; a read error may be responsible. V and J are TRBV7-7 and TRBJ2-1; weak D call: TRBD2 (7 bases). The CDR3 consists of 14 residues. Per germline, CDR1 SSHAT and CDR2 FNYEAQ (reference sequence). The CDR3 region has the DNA TGTGCTAGCAGCTTAGCGCGCGGGGGCCTTAAGCAGTTCTTC. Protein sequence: CASSLARGGLKQFF.

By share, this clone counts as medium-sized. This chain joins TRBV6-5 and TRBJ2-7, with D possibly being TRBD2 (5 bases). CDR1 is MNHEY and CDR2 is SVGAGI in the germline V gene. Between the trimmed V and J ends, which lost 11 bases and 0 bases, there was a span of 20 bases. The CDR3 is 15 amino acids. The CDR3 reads CASQSSGRRSYEQYF. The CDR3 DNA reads TGTGCCTCACAAAGTTCGGGGAGACGCTCCTACGAGCAGTACTTC.

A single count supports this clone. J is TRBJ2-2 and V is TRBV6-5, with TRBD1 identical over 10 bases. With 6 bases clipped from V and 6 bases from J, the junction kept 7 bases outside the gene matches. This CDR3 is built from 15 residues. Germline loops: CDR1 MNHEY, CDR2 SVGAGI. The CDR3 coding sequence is TGTGCCAGCAGGACAGGGGGCGCGCCCCCCGGGGAGCTGTTTTTT. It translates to CASRTGGAPPGELFF.

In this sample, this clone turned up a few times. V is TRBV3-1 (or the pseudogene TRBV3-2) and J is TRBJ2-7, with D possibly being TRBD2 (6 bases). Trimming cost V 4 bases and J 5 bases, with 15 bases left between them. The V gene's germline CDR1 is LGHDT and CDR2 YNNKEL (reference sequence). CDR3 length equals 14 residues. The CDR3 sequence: CASSPRAGSDEQYF. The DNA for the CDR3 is TGTGCCAGCAGCCCCCGGGCGGGGAGTGACGAGCAGTACTTC.

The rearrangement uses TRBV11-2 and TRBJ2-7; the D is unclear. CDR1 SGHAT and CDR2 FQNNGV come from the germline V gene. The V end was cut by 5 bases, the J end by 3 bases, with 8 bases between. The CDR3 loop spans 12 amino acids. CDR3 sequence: CASSPPSYEQYF. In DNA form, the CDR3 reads TGTGCCAGCAGCCCCCCGAGCTACGAGCAGTACTTC.

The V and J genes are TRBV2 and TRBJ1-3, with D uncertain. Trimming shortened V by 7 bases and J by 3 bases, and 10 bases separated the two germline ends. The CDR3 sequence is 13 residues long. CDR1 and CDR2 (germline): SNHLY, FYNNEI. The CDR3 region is CASTGLRGNTIYF. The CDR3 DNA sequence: TGTGCCAGCACAGGACTCCGTGGAAACACCATATATTTT. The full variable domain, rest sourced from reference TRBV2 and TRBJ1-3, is EPEVTQTPSHQVTQMGQEVILRCVPISNHLYFYWYRQILGQKVEFLVSFYNNEISEKSEIFDDQFSVERPDGSNFTLKIRSTKLEDSAMYFCASTGLRGNTIYFGEGSWLTVV.

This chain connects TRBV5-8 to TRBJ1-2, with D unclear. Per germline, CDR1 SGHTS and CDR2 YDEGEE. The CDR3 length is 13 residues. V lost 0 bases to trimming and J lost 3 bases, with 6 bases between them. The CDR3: CASSLVRDYGYTF. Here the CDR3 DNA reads TGTGCCAGCAGCTTGGTGAGGGACTATGGCTACACCTTC.

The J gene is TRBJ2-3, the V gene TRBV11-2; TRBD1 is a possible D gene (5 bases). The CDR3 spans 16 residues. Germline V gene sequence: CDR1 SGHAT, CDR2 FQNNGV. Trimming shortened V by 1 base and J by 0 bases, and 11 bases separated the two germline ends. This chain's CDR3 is CASSLGGYSSTDTQYF. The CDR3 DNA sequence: TGTGCCAGCAGCTTAGGGGGCTATTCGAGCACAGATACGCAGTATTTT.

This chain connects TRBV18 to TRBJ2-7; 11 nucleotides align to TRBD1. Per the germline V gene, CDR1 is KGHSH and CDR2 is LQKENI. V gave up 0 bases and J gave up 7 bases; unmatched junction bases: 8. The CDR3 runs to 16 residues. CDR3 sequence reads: CASSPPTGQGVNEQYF. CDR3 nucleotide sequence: TGTGCCAGCTCACCACCGACGGGACAGGGGGTGAATGAGCAGTACTTC.

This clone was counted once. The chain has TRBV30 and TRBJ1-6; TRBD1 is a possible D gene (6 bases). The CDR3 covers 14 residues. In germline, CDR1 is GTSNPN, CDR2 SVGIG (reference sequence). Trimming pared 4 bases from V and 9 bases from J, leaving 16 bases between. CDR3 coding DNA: TGTGCCTGGACTTTAGGGGGAGGGAGTTCACCCCTCCACTTT. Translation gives CAWTLGGGSSPLHF.

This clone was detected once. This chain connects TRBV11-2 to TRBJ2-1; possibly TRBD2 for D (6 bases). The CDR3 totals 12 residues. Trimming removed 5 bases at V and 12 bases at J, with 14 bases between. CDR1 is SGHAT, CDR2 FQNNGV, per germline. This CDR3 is CASSPWAGWQFF. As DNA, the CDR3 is TGTGCCAGCAGCCCCTGGGCGGGGTGGCAGTTCTTC.

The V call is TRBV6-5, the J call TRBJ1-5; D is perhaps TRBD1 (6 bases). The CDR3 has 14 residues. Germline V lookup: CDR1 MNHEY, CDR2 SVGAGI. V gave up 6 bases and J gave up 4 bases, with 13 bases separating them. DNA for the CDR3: TGTGCCAGCAGAAGAGACAGGAGTAATCAGCCCCAGCATTTT. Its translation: CASRRDRSNQPQHF.

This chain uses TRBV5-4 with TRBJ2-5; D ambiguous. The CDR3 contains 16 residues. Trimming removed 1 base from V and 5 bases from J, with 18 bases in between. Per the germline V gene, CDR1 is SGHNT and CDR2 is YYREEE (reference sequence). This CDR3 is CASSLFSGFRKETQYF. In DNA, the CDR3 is TGTGCCAGCAGCTTGTTTTCCGGCTTCAGGAAGGAGACCCAGTACTTC.

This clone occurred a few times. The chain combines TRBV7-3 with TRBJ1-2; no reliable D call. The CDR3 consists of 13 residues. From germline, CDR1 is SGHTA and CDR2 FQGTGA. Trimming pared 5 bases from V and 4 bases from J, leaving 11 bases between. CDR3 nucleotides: TGTGCCAGCAGCCCGGACGGGAGCTATGGCTACACCTTC. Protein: CASSPDGSYGYTF.

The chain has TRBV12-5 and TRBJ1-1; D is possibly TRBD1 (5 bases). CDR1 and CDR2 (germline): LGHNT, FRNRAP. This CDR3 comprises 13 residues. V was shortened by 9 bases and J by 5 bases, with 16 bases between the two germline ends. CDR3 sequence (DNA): TGTGCTAGCGGAGAGTCGGGGGTAACTGAAGCTTTCTTT. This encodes CASGESGVTEAFF.